Listed below are T cell receptor beta chains from one sample, sequenced in a study of blood T cells in healthy people across ages. MiXCR, run by TCRdb on the 5' RACE reads, gives a single entry per CDR3 protein. The sample lists about 680,000 distinct CDR3 sequences; around 48% were seen once. Material: blood. These receptors were obtained from a woman in her sixties or seventies in good health. Both conserved end residues are part of each CDR3. The D gene is left open where the match is weak. Clone size is given for some rows only: seen once, a few or many times, or a class if the clone is expanded.

TRBV27,few,15,TRBJ2-1,TRBD2,CASTLLAGGPSEQFF,TGTGCCAGCACCCTCTTAGCGGGAGGGCCAAGTGAGCAGTTCTTC
TRBV5-1,NA,16,TRBJ2-2,TRBD2,CASSGLAGIDTGELFF,TGCGCCAGTTCCGGACTAGCGGGGATAGACACCGGGGAGCTGTTTTTT
TRBV5-1,few,13,TRBJ2-1,NA,CASTPGWGNEQFF,TGCGCCAGCACCCCGGGGTGGGGCAATGAGCAGTTCTTC
TRBV20-1,few,12,TRBJ2-7,NA,CSASLSVHEQYF,TGCAGTGCTAGTTTGTCGGTCCACGAGCAGTACTTC
TRBV5-1,once,18,TRBJ2-7,NA,CASSYNIRRDTYAHEQYF,TGCGCCAGCAGCTATAATATTCGACGGGACACCTACGCCCACGAGCAGTACTTC
TRBV5-1,NA,17,TRBJ2-5,TRBD1,CASSRGGQGFWLETQYF,TGCGCCAGCAGTCGTGGAGGACAGGGTTTTTGGTTGGAGACCCAGTACTTC
TRBV7-2,few,15,TRBJ1-1,NA,CASSLSIQENTEAFF,TGTGCCAGCAGCTTATCCATACAGGAGAACACTGAAGCTTTCTTT
TRBV4-2,NA,15,TRBJ2-5,NA,CASSQGNQGQETQYF,TGTGCCAGCAGCCAAGGGAACCAGGGCCAAGAGACCCAGTACTTC
TRBV7-8,NA,16,TRBJ2-5,TRBD2,CASRAPWLAGRNEQYF,TGTGCCAGCAGAGCCCCGTGGCTAGCGGGAAGGAATGAGCAGTACTTC
TRBV7-3,NA,12,TRBJ2-4,NA,CASTRQFPEQYF,TGTGCCAGCACCAGACAGTTCCCTGAGCAGTACTTC
TRBV7-8,NA,15,TRBJ2-7,NA,CASSLVTGVSYEQYF,TGTGCCAGCAGCTTAGTGACAGGAGTTTCCTACGAGCAGTACTTC
TRBV27,NA,14,TRBJ1-2,NA,CASSPVDRPYGYTF,TGTGCCAGCAGTCCAGTAGACAGGCCCTATGGCTACACCTTC
TRBV20-1,few,14,TRBJ1-2,TRBD1,CSARSPAGGFGYTF,TGCAGTGCTAGAAGCCCGGCAGGGGGTTTTGGCTACACCTTC
TRBV29-1,NA,13,TRBJ2-1,TRBD1,CSVEGTGRDEQFF,TGCAGCGTTGAGGGGACAGGGAGAGATGAGCAGTTCTTC
TRBV25-1,NA,17,TRBJ2-1,TRBD2,CASSVRTSGRDYNEQFF,TGTGCCAGCAGTGTCAGGACTAGCGGGAGGGACTACAATGAGCAGTTCTTC
TRBV10-3,few,12,TRBJ2-1,TRBD1,CAIRDRGGEQFF,TGTGCCATCAGGGACAGGGGAGGCGAGCAGTTCTTC
TRBV6-2/TRBV6-3,NA,16,TRBJ2-3,TRBD2,CASSYSTSGSRDTQYF,TGTGCCAGCAGTTACTCGACTAGCGGGAGTAGAGATACGCAGTATTTT
TRBV7-2,NA,16,TRBJ2-7,TRBD2,CASSLAASGGSDEQYF,TGTGCCAGCAGCTTAGCGGCTAGCGGGGGCTCCGACGAGCAGTACTTC
TRBV7-6,NA,17,TRBJ2-7,TRBD2,CASRGTSGRIGHPEQYF,TGTGCCAGCCGAGGGACTAGCGGGAGAATCGGGCACCCTGAGCAGTACTTC
TRBV10-3,few,12,TRBJ2-3,NA,CAIHSGTDTQYF,TGTGCCATCCATTCGGGGACAGATACGCAGTATTTT
TRBV5-1,NA,11,TRBJ2-3,NA,CASRFDETQYF,TGCGCCAGCAGGTTTGATGAGACGCAGTATTTT
TRBV7-2,many,16,TRBJ2-3,NA,CASSSKGGLGSDTQYF,TGTGCCAGCAGCTCCAAGGGGGGGCTCGGGTCAGATACGCAGTATTTT
TRBV29-1,once,15,TRBJ2-5,TRBD1,CSVRTSGTVNNEQYF,TGCAGCGTTCGTACCTCCGGGACAGTAAACAATGAGCAGTACTTC
TRBV3-1,NA,15,TRBJ2-1,NA,CASSHRARDYNEQFF,TGTGCCAGCAGCCATCGGGCAAGGGACTACAATGAGCAGTTCTTC
TRBV3-1,many,15,TRBJ2-3,TRBD2,CASSPTLAGRDTQYF,TGTGCCAGCAGCCCTACACTAGCGGGAAGAGATACGCAGTATTTT
TRBV15,NA,15,TRBJ2-5,NA,CATSRDEKGQETQYF,TGTGCCACCAGCAGAGATGAGAAAGGTCAAGAGACCCAGTACTTC
TRBV20-1,few,12,TRBJ2-3,NA,CSALGGTDTQYF,TGCAGTGCCCTGGGGGGTACAGATACGCAGTATTTT
TRBV7-2,NA,15,TRBJ2-7,NA,CASSLGQGLGYEQYF,TGTGCCAGCAGCTTAGGGCAGGGCCTCGGATACGAGCAGTACTTC
TRBV28,NA,15,TRBJ1-5,TRBD1,CASSIQTGFHQPQHF,TGTGCCAGCAGTATCCAGACAGGGTTCCATCAGCCCCAGCATTTT
TRBV29-1,NA,13,TRBJ2-3,TRBD2,CSGGTSGGDTQYF,TGCAGCGGCGGGACTAGCGGAGGGGATACGCAGTATTTT
TRBV6-2/TRBV6-3,once,11,TRBJ1-1,NA,CASSLKNEAFF,TGTGCCAGCAGCTTGAAAAATGAAGCTTTCTTT
TRBV4-3,NA,15,TRBJ2-3,NA,CASSQVTGGADTQYF,TGCGCCAGCAGCCAAGTTACCGGGGGCGCAGATACGCAGTATTTT
TRBV12-3/TRBV12-4,NA,14,TRBJ2-3,NA,CASSPTSATDTQYF,TGTGCCAGCAGCCCCACTAGTGCCACAGATACGCAGTATTTT